A selection of T cell receptor beta chains follows, all from one sample in a study of human T cells and chemical hapten exposure. TCRdb called the RACE reads again in MiXCR, with one record for every CDR3 protein. Among about 76,000 distinct CDR3 sequences listed, roughly 13% were seen once. The sample was whole blood, taken in connection with sensitization to the hapten diphenylcyclopropenone (DPC). Receptors were obtained from a woman aged 45-60 years with alopecia areata. Some clones in this sample may be carry-over from other donors' samples. Both conserved end residues are part of each CDR3. D genes are given only for firm matches. Clone sizes are given selectively: once, few, many, or a class where the clone is expanded.

v_call | clone_size | d_call | cdr3_aa
TRBV19 | few | . | CASKGQGLTQETQYF
TRBV5-1 | . | . | CASSLSGPSSYEQYF
TRBV4-2 | few | TRBD2 | CASSQDVAGEADTQYF
TRBV20-1 | . | TRBD1 | CSARVSRQGNAPQHF
TRBV27 | many | . | CASSLKPVFYEQYF
TRBV6-4 | few | . | CASRAFHSATNEKLFF
TRBV11-1 | once | . | CVSSRAYEQFF
TRBV29-1 | . | . | CSVEAQHYGYTF
TRBV27 | few | . | CASSPRRLVTDTQYF
TRBV29-1 | . | . | CSVDRGFYGYTF
TRBV7-9 | few | . | CASSLGSSYNEQFF
TRBV3-1 | . | . | CASSQIGRNEQYF
TRBV9 | many | TRBD2 | CASSVGTSGTEQYF
TRBV6-5 | many | TRBD1 | CASRGQTYGYTF
TRBV20-1 | few | TRBD2 | CSATPSGSSDTQYF
TRBV2 | few | . | CASAYQGAGTEAFF
TRBV5-1 | . | TRBD2 | CASRREATTDTQYF